This T cell receptor (beta chain) was sequenced during a study of blood T cell repertoires in COVID-19. This clone was recorded a few times. Generated by immunoSEQ multiplex PCR, the TCRdb table keeps only in-frame clones and is missing some. This repertoire shows hundreds of thousands of clones, roughly nine tenths found once; its top ten account for about 2.4%. The CDR3 is 16 residues long. From germline, CDR1 is LNHNV and CDR2 YYDKDF (reference sequence). The ends were cut back, 0 bases at V and 8 bases at J, with 19 bases in the middle. The study assigned cohorts using participant-reported clinical history. Donors of Cohort 3 who recovered were those that had two negative PCRs, clearance, or symptom resolution.

The V call is TRBV15, the J call TRBJ1-2; possible D gene TRBD1, 5 bases. Sequencing used PBMCs or T cells enriched from blood (not recorded which). This TCR derives from a man aged 55 to 70 who had recovered from COVID-19. The CDR3 DNA reads TGTGCCACCAGCAGAGAGGCATTGCAATTCCAGGGCGGCTACACCTTC. As protein: CATSREALQFQGGYTF.